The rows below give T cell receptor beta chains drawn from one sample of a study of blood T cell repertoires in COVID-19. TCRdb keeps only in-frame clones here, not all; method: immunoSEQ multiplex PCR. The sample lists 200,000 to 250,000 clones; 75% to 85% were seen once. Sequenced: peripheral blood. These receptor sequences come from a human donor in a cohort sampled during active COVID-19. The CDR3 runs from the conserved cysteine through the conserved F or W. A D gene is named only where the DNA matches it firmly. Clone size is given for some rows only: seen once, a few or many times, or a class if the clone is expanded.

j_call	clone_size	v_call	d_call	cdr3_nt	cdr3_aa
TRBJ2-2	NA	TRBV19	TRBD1	TGTGCCAGTAGTATAAACAGGGGGCACACCGGGGAGCTGTTTTTT	CASSINRGHTGELFF
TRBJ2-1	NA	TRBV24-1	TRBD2	TGTGCCACCACTGCTAGCGGGAGAGGCAATGAGCAGTTCTTC	CATTASGRGNEQFF
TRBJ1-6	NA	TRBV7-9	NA	TGTGCCAGCAGCTTAGAGACGAGGAATTCACCCCTCCACTTT	CASSLETRNSPLHF
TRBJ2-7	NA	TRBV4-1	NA	TGCGCCAGCAGCCAGTCCTGGACAGCGCCCTCCTACGAGCAGTACTTC	CASSQSWTAPSYEQYF
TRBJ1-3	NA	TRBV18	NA	TGTGCCAGCTCACCACTTGGACAGCTACACTCTGGAAACACCATATATTTT	CASSPLGQLHSGNTIYF
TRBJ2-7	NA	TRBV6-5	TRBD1	TGTGCCAGCAGCAGGGGACAGAGTGAGGAGCAGTACTTC	CASSRGQSEEQYF
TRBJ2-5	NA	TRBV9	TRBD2	TGTGCCAGCAGCGTAGCAAGCGGGGGGCAAGTGACCCAGTACTTC	CASSVASGGQVTQYF
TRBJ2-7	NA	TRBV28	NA	TGTGCCAGCACCCTAGGGGGTTCCTACGAGCAGTACTTC	CASTLGGSYEQYF
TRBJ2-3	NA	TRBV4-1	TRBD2	TGCGCCAGCAGCCACACTAGCGGGGGAATCACAGATACGCAGTATTTT	CASSHTSGGITDTQYF
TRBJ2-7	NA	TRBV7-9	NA	TGTGCCAGCGGTGAAATGGGACATCCCGAGCAGTACTTC	CASGEMGHPEQYF
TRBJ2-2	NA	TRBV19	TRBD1	TGTGCCAGTAGACCTCCTCAGGGGGCTACCGGGGAGCTGTTTTTT	CASRPPQGATGELFF
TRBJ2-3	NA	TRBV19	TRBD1	TGTGCCAGTAGTACCCCAGGGGCAGGGGGAGATACGCAGTATTTT	CASSTPGAGGDTQYF
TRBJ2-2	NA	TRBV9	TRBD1	TGTGCCAGCAGCGAAAGGACAGGGGCCACCGGGGAGCTGTTTTTT	CASSERTGATGELFF
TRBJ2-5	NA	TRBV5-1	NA	TGCGCCAGCAGCTTGGTTATGGGCGGGGAGACCCAGTACTTC	CASSLVMGGETQYF
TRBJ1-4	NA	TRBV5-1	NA	TGCGCCAGCAGCTTGGGATTGAGAAGATCGTATGAAAAACTGTTTTTT	CASSLGLRRSYEKLFF
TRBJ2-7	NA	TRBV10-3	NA	TGTGCCATCAGTGAGTTACAGGGTAACGAGCAGTACTTC	CAISELQGNEQYF
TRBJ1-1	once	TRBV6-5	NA	TGTGCCAGCAGGAGCAGGGTGGAGAACACTGAAGCTTTCTTT	CASRSRVENTEAFF
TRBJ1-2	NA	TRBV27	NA	TGTGCCAGCAGTTTGGACTTCACGAGGGGCTACACCTTC	CASSLDFTRGYTF
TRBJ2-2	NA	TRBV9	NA	TGTGCCAGCAGTTCGGCGAACACCGGGGAGCTGTTTTTT	CASSSANTGELFF
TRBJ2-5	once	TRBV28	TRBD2	TGTGCCAGCAGTTTGCCGGATACCAACGGGGGGGCCATCGGGTACTTC	CASSLPDTNGGAIGYF
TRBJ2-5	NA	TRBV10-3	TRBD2	TGTGCCATCAGTGAGTCGAGACTAGCGGGAGGGTTACAAGAGACCCAGTACTTC	CAISESRLAGGLQETQYF
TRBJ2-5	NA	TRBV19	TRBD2	TGTGCCAGTAGTATATTCTCGACTAGCGGTCTGGGGGAGACCCAGTACTTC	CASSIFSTSGLGETQYF
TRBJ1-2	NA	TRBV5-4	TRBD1	TGTGCCAGCAGCCCTAGGGACAGGAGAGCTAACTATGGCTACACCTTC	CASSPRDRRANYGYTF
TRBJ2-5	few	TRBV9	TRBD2	TGTGCCAGCAGCGTACTAGCGGGCCAAGAGACCCAGTACTTC	CASSVLAGQETQYF
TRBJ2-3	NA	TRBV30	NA	TGTGCCTGGAATACAGTGAACCCCACAGATACGCAGTATTTT	CAWNTVNPTDTQYF
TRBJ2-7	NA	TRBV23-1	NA	TGCGCCAGCAGTCAGCGGCGGCAGTACTTC	CASSQRRQYF
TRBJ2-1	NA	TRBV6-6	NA	TGTGCCAGCAGTTATAGTAACAATGAGCAGTTCTTC	CASSYSNNEQFF
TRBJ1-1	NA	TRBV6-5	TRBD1	TGTGCCAGCAGCTTGGACAGGGGCTCTGAAGCTTTCTTT	CASSLDRGSEAFF
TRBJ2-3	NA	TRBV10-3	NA	TGTGCCATCAGTGAAGGCGGGACGGCCACAGATACGCAGTATTTT	CAISEGGTATDTQYF
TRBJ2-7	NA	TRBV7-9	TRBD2	TGTGCCAGCAGTCCCCTTAGCGGGAGAACCTACGAGCAGTACTTC	CASSPLSGRTYEQYF
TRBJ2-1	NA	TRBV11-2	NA	TGTGCCAGCAGCTTAGGAGGGAGCTCCTACAATGAGCAGTTCTTC	CASSLGGSSYNEQFF
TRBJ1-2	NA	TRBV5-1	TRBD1	TGCGCCAGCAGCTTCCGGGACAGCTATGGCTACACCTTC	CASSFRDSYGYTF